This T cell receptor beta chain was identified during a study of cytomegalovirus exposure and HLA in healthy donors. Study as a whole: Genetic ancestry analysis placed about 84% of the 400 or so donors that were genotyped in the Caucasian-associated cluster. General study findings and limits: In a later analysis, parvovirus B19, influenza, CMV and Epstein-Barr virus appeared linked to several top co-occurrence clusters. The study labeled 164 TCR beta chains cytomegalovirus-associated.

The PCR made use of 60 Vbeta and 13 Jbeta primers. Produced via immunoSEQ multiplex PCR; TCRdb's table is partial and in-frame only. This listing includes 75,000 to 100,000 clones. Worth noting for this clone: Its antigen is currently unknown.

Donors were nominally healthy when sampled, though unrecorded immune exposures were likely. CDR3 length equals 17 residues. Trimming removed 1 base from V and 7 bases from J; junction bases left unmatched: 9. Germline V CDR1 and CDR2: SGHNT, YYREEE (reference sequence). The TCR was taken from a woman aged 55-70 years in good health and CMV-seronegative. J is TRBJ2-1 and V is TRBV5-4, with TRBD2 identical over 12 bases. Sequenced material: PBMCs. CDR3 residues: CASSLKASGRGRNEQFF. In DNA form, the CDR3 reads TGTGCCAGCAGCTTGAAGGCTAGCGGGAGGGGAAGGAATGAGCAGTTCTTC.